This T cell receptor (beta chain) comes out of a study of PD-1 blockade in classical Hodgkin lymphoma. This sample's time point: cycle 4 day 1 (C4D1), after around six weeks of nivolumab. Relapses following autologous stem cell transplantation were seen in all patients, with brentuximab vedotin exposure varying. From thawed PBMCs, CD8+ T cells were isolated by magnetic negative selection. In regard to this clone: Its matching antigen is unknown.

Overall study results and limits: Newly diagnosed patients reportedly had lower baseline TCR diversity than healthy donors. There was a significant rise in CD4+ TCR diversity by C4D1, with no such rise for CD8+. Complete responders' baseline diversity resembled that of newly diagnosed patients.

Profiling relied on immunoSEQ multiplex PCR, and the TCRdb table lists in-frame clones only, not all of them. The data contain over 2,500 clones, around four fifths of them seen just once; the ten biggest clones take up approximately 28%. The CDR3 has 14 residues. Trimming pared 0 bases from V and 6 bases from J, leaving 10 bases between. In germline, CDR1 is SGHDT, CDR2 YYEEEE. This sequence originates from a human donor with classical Hodgkin lymphoma. This sequence joins TRBV5-6 and TRBJ2-1, with a possible D match to TRBD2 (5 bases). Material: CD8+ T cells from blood, obtained before the fourth cycle of nivolumab. The CDR3 loop is CASSLVATSNEQFF. The CDR3 DNA is TGTGCCAGCAGCTTGGTTGCAACTAGCAATGAGCAGTTCTTC. Full variable domain (outside the CDR3, taken from reference TRBV5-6 and TRBJ2-1): DAGVTQSPTHLIKTRGQQVTLRCSPKSGHDTVSWYQQALGQGPQFIFQYYEEEERQRGNFPDRFSGHQFPNYSSELNVNALLLGDSALYLCASSLVATSNEQFFGPGTRLTVL.